This T cell receptor (beta chain) derives from a study of human T cells and chemical hapten exposure (dated by TCRdb to the early 2020s). General notes on the study: For sensitization, 2% DPC in acetone was applied to an approximately 2 cm by approximately 2 cm area of upper inner arm skin. Alopecia areata with under or over 50% scalp involvement, alopecia totalis and alopecia universalis were represented in the patient cohort, which was mostly female. In alopecia patients, the study followed how the peripheral blood TCR repertoire changed in vivo over primary and secondary sensitization to diphenylcyclopropenone (DPC), a hapten. Patient blood was sampled pre-sensitization (week 0) and at 2, 6 and about 24 weeks after DPC sensitization. Patch testing was performed on the upper back with Finn chambers containing 0.01% DPC, and the patch tests were scored after 6 days according to International Contact Dermatitis Research Group standards. About 27 alopecia patients gave blood for TCR sequencing at one to four time points (pre-sensitization, 2, 6 and 24 weeks). Throughout the study period of around 24 weeks, patients also received therapeutic DPC doses to the scalp every week. The libraries were sequenced as a pool, and the TCR yield per sample differed mostly because of small variations in library volumes within the pool. Overall study outcomes, separate from this receptor: Expanded TCRs formed significantly more large CDR3 similarity clusters than pre-sensitization or healthy control sets, consistent with antigen-driven responses. A positive correlation was found between the number of PT1 expanded TCRs and patch test score, with significance reached at thresholds 8, 16 and 32 but not 4. DPC sensitization did not change how many TCRs were above 1 in 1000 frequency, and no evidence was found of alterations in global repertoire structure. Because all patients had alopecia, a presumed autoimmune disease, the immune response of the patients might differ from that of healthy individuals. After repeated subsampling, the strength of the expansion versus patch-test correlation and the threshold at which it became significant changed.

Libraries were built with RACE. Sequencer: NextSeq 500. During library preparation, unique molecular identifiers were attached to individual cDNA molecules so that TCRs could be counted quantitatively and reproducibly. Each blood RNA sample was used to sequence both TCR alpha and TCR beta chains. In the paper's pipeline: Samples had a median of roughly 99,000 TCRs, with a range from roughly 23,224 to 700,000. The Decombinator software suite was used to annotate V, J and CDR3 in the TCR reads. For the PS versus PT1 abundance plots, all samples were subsampled to the same number of TCRs (28,000). TCRs were defined as expanded if absent before sensitization and observed at least eight times at the 2-week time point. TCRdb cleaned the public reads at Q25 with fastp, built clones with MiXCR and kept in-frame beta chains. Records with the same CDR3 protein are collapsed into one entry carrying the most frequent genes and DNA. These V and J calls are TCRdb output, not the study's own analysis. The sample table holds more than 100,000 distinct CDR3 sequences, of which around 13% were seen once. The ten largest clones represent 0.92% of the sample.

What this sample's time point label stands for: patch test 1, 2 weeks after DPC sensitization. According to the study, the label for this sample's treatment or condition signals: therapeutic diphenylcyclopropenone sensitization with weekly scalp DPC. At every patch-test visit, the blood draw took place before the patch test was put on. Patients were eligible if aged 18 to 70, diagnosed with alopecia and judged suitable for DPC therapy, and pregnant patients were excluded. Unfractionated whole blood was collected in Tempus Blood RNA tubes, and total RNA was extracted from that blood. The table lists this clonotype with a few counts. No cognate antigen has been identified for it. Base qualities are missing; no much larger clone stands one base away. Specimen: whole blood, collected in connection with sensitization to the hapten diphenylcyclopropenone (DPC). This clonotype originated in a man aged 18 to 29 with alopecia areata. Some clones in this sample may be carry-over from other donors' samples.

CDR3 sequence: CASSFFGTGGYEQYV. The nucleotides read TGTGCCAGCAGCTTCTTCGGGACAGGGGGCTACGAGCAGTACGTC. Recombination linked TRBV7-2 to TRBJ2-7, and TRBD1 matches 11 of the central bases. The germline V gene supplies CDR1 SGHTA and CDR2 FQGNSA. The CDR3 contains 15 residues, cysteine and valine counted. The sequence is cut down to CDR3 DNA, 45 bases in frame from base 1. At the junction V is shortened by 3 bases and J by 3 bases; bases outside the gene matches: 4.